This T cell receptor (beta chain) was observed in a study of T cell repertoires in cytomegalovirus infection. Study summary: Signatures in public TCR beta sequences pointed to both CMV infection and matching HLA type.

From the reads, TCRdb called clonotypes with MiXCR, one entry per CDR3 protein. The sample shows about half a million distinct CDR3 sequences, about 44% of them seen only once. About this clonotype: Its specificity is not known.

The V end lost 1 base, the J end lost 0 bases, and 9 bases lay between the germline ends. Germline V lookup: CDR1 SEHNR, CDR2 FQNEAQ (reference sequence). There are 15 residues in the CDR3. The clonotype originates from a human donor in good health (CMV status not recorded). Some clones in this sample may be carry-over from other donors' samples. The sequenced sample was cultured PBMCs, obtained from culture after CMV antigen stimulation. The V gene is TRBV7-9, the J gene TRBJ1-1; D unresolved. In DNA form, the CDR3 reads TGTGCCAGCAGCTTAGAGGTCTTAGTGAACACTGAAGCTTTCTTT. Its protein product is CASSLEVLVNTEAFF.